This passage covers 32 T cell receptor beta chains from one sample sequenced in a study of shared clonotypes between healthy human individuals. TCRdb's copy holds only in-frame clones and misses some; the assay was immunoSEQ multiplex PCR. The sample shows 1.6 million or so clones, just under 99% of them seen only once. Sequenced input: naive CD4+ T cells sorted from blood. As to subset: CD45RA+ positively selected. These receptors all come from a man in his thirties or forties in good health.

Regarding this clone: The junction does not match germline at one end; this may be a read error. The V and J genes are TRBV11-2 and TRBJ2-1; 13 nucleotides match TRBD2. Per the germline V gene, CDR1 is SGHAT and CDR2 is FQNNGV. The CDR3 has 15 amino acids. The DNA of the CDR3 is TGTGCCAGCAGTTGGACTAGCGGGAGTTACAATGGGCAGTTCTTC. Translated: CASSWTSGSYNGQFF.

This clone occurred once. This sequence joins TRBV6-6 and TRBJ1-5; D is possibly TRBD1 (6 bases). This CDR3 contains 15 residues. The V end lost 2 bases, the J end lost 3 bases, and 11 bases lay between the germline ends. The germline CDR1 and CDR2 sequences are MNHNY and SVGAGI (reference sequence). The CDR3 DNA reads TGTGCCAGCAGTTACCTGACAGGCTCCAATCAGCCCCAGCATTTT. This codes for CASSYLTGSNQPQHF.

V is TRBV15 and J is TRBJ1-2; D remains ambiguous. Germline V lookup: CDR1 LNHNV, CDR2 YYDKDF (reference sequence). Trimming shortened V by 3 bases and J by 1 base, and 12 bases separated the two germline ends. This CDR3 has 15 residues. CDR3 nucleotides: TGTGCCACCAGCAGGGGCGGAGGGATTAACTATGGCTACACCTTC. This encodes CATSRGGGINYGYTF.

The chain has TRBV5-5 and TRBJ2-7; D possibly corresponds to TRBD1 (6 bases). From germline, CDR1 is SGHKS and CDR2 YYEKEE (reference sequence). CDR3 length: 17 residues. Trimming pared 0 bases from V and 2 bases from J, leaving 18 bases between. In DNA, the CDR3 is TGTGCCAGCAGCTTGGGACCTGGACAGATTAGCACCTACGAGCAGTACTTC. Translating it yields CASSLGPGQISTYEQYF.

The sample holds one count of this clone. The J gene is TRBJ2-7, the V gene TRBV28; 8 bases fit TRBD1. Germline V lookup: CDR1 MDHEN, CDR2 SYDVKM. CDR3 length equals 13 residues. Unmatched junction bases numbered 4, after V lost 4 bases and J lost 5 bases. In DNA form, the CDR3 reads TGTGCCAGCAGTTCAGGGGGCCTTAACGAGCAGTACTTC. Its protein product is CASSSGGLNEQYF.

This chain links TRBV5-1 with TRBJ2-3; D gene unclear. V shed 3 bases and J shed 2 bases, with 13 bases lying between them. The germline V gene encodes CDR1 SGHRS and CDR2 YFSETQ. CDR3 length: 15 amino acids. The CDR3 region has the DNA TGCGCCAGCAGCTCCTTTGGGGATTACACAGATACGCAGTATTTT. It encodes CASSSFGDYTDTQYF.

The chain employs TRBV7-9 and TRBJ2-4, with TRBD1 as a possible D gene (6 bases). The V gene lost 6 bases and the J gene lost 0 bases, with 21 bases spanning the gap. Per germline, CDR1 SEHNR and CDR2 FQNEAQ (reference sequence). CDR3 length: 18 amino acids. Here the CDR3 DNA reads TGTGCCAGCAGAACCATGGACAGTCTATTCTTAGCCAAAAACATTCAGTACTTC. This codes for CASRTMDSLFLAKNIQYF.

V gene TRBV15 combines with J gene TRBJ1-5; D is uncertain. The V and J ends lost 0 bases and 4 bases respectively, with 10 bases between them. The germline gives CDR1 LNHNV, CDR2 YYDKDF (reference sequence). This CDR3 has 15 residues. The CDR3 sequence is CATSRDEDRNQPQHF. Written as DNA, the CDR3 is TGTGCCACCAGCAGAGACGAAGATCGAAATCAGCCCCAGCATTTT. Based on the CDR3 plus reference TRBV15 and TRBJ1-5, the full variable domain is DAMVIQNPRYQVTQFGKPVTLSCSQTLNHNVMYWYQQKSSQAPKLLFHYYDKDFNNEADTPDNFQSRRPNTSFCFLDIRSPGLGDTAMYLCATSRDEDRNQPQHFGDGTRLSIL.

This sequence joins TRBV7-8 and TRBJ2-7; 7 bases agree with TRBD2. Germline V gene data show CDR1 as SGHVS and CDR2 as FQNEAQ. V shed 2 bases and J 5 bases; nucleotides not matched to a gene: 9. The CDR3 extends over 15 amino acids. The CDR3, as DNA: TGTGCCAGCAGCTTAAGTTTCGCGGGGGTCGACGAGCAGTACTTC. It codes for CASSLSFAGVDEQYF.

The rearrangement links TRBV19 to TRBJ2-1; unclear D gene. CDR1 is LNHDA, CDR2 SQIVND, per germline (reference sequence). Deletions cut 4 bases from V and 4 bases from J, with 14 bases between. The CDR3 contains 15 residues. CDR3 loop: CASSKTRPLYNEQFF. The DNA for the CDR3 is TGTGCCAGTAGTAAAACTCGGCCCCTATACAATGAGCAGTTCTTC.

J is TRBJ2-3 and V is TRBV5-1; tentative D call: TRBD2 (5 bases). The CDR3 is made up of 15 amino acids. The V gene's germline CDR1 is SGHRS and CDR2 YFSETQ. V lost 2 bases and J lost 3, with 13 bases in between. CDR3 in DNA: TGCGCCAGCAGCTTCGCTGAAAGAGGGACAGATACGCAGTATTTT. Protein: CASSFAERGTDTQYF.

The J gene is TRBJ1-2, the V gene TRBV14; the D is unclear. The germline V gene encodes CDR1 SGHDN and CDR2 FVKESK. The CDR3 is 15 amino acids. Trimming removed 0 bases at V and 6 bases at J, with 14 bases between. DNA of the CDR3: TGTGCCAGCAGCCAAGATCTGGGCCCGAGAGATGGCTACACCTTC. Protein sequence: CASSQDLGPRDGYTF.

The rearrangement joins TRBV5-6 to TRBJ1-2, with 7 positions matching TRBD1. This CDR3 has 15 residues. Germline V CDR1 and CDR2: SGHDT, YYEEEE. V shed 4 bases and J 6 bases; nucleotides not matched to a gene: 12. The CDR3 loop is CASSTRQGEEDGYTF. The DNA of the CDR3 is TGTGCCAGCAGCACGAGACAGGGCGAAGAGGATGGCTACACCTTC. The full variable domain, completed using reference TRBV5-6 and TRBJ1-2, is DAGVTQSPTHLIKTRGQQVTLRCSPKSGHDTVSWYQQALGQGPQFIFQYYEEEERQRGNFPDRFSGHQFPNYSSELNVNALLLGDSALYLCASSTRQGEEDGYTFGSGTRLTVV.

This clone was recorded once. The chain recombines TRBV27 with TRBJ2-7; the match to TRBD2 covers 11 bases. This CDR3 comprises 16 residues. Germline loops: CDR1 MNHEY, CDR2 SMNVEV (reference sequence). With 5 bases clipped from V and 3 bases from J, the junction kept 9 bases outside the gene matches. The CDR3 coding sequence is TGTGCCAGCAGTACAAGGACTAGCGGGCGACTCTACGAGCAGTACTTC. Translating it yields CASSTRTSGRLYEQYF.

The rearrangement joins TRBV5-5 to TRBJ1-5, with D unresolved. V dropped 4 bases and J dropped 2 bases, with 13 bases sitting between them. CDR3 length: 15 amino acids. Germline CDR1 and CDR2: SGHKS and YYEKEE (reference sequence). DNA of the CDR3: TGTGCCAGCAGCGCTGAAACGGGTCGCAATCAGCCCCAGCATTTT. It encodes CASSAETGRNQPQHF.

V is TRBV28 and J is TRBJ2-1; a weak D match, TRBD2 (6 bases). There are 14 residues in the CDR3. The germline V and J ends were trimmed by 6 bases and 6 bases, with 15 bases remaining between them. The V gene's germline CDR1 is MDHEN and CDR2 SYDVKM. The chain's CDR3 is CASSPPGLTNEQFF. The DNA for the CDR3 is TGTGCCAGCAGCCCTCCGGGACTTACCAATGAGCAGTTCTTC. Variable domain in full (rest from reference TRBV28 and TRBJ2-1): DVKVTQSSRYLVKRTGEKVFLECVQDMDHENMFWYRQDPGLGLRLIYFSYDVKMKEKGDIPEGYSVSREKKERFSLILESASTNQTSMYLCASSPPGLTNEQFFGPGTRLTVL.

This chain links TRBV7-9 with TRBJ2-2; no clear D. Germline assignment: CDR1 SEHNR and CDR2 FQNEAQ (reference sequence). The CDR3 has 10 residues. Trimming shortened V by 6 bases and J by 10 bases, and 6 bases separated the two germline ends. This CDR3 is CASRAEELFF. DNA of the CDR3: TGTGCCAGCAGAGCCGAGGAGCTGTTTTTT.

J is TRBJ2-3 and V is TRBV5-4; 7 nucleotides line up with TRBD1. Germline assignment: CDR1 SGHNT and CDR2 YYREEE (reference sequence). Germline trimming cut 4 bases from V and 2 bases from J; bases unmatched to any gene: 10. The CDR3 is 16 residues long. The CDR3 sequence is CASSPGRRGPTDTQYF. The CDR3 nucleotides are TGTGCCAGCAGCCCCGGGCGTAGGGGGCCCACAGATACGCAGTATTTT. Full variable domain (missing parts from reference TRBV5-4 and TRBJ2-3): ETGVTQSPTHLIKTRGQQVTLRCSSQSGHNTVSWYQQALGQGPQFIFQYYREEENGRGNFPPRFSGLQFPNYSSELNVNALELDDSALYLCASSPGRRGPTDTQYFGPGTRLTVL.

Points on this clone: The identical CDR3 is also encoded by other nucleotide sequences in the sample. This rearrangement joins TRBV7-9 to TRBJ2-3; D is ambiguous. V was pared by 1 base and J by 3 bases, with 11 bases between. Germline V gene data show CDR1 as SEHNR and CDR2 as FQNEAQ (reference sequence). The CDR3 runs 15 residues. CDR3 sequence (DNA): TGTGCCAGCAGCTTAGAGGGCAGTAGTACAGATACGCAGTATTTT. This translates into CASSLEGSSTDTQYF.

This chain connects TRBV19 to TRBJ2-2; 7 bases fit TRBD2. CDR3 length: 14 residues. V lost 6 bases to trimming and J lost 5 bases; unmatched junction nucleotides: 6. The germline CDR1 and CDR2 sequences are LNHDA and SQIVND (reference sequence). The CDR3, as DNA: TGTGCCAGTAGGCATGCGGGAGAGACCGGGGAGCTGTTTTTT. Translation gives CASRHAGETGELFF.

The rearrangement links TRBV5-5 to TRBJ1-1; D gene ambiguous. Trimming stripped 1 base from V and 1 base from J, with 14 bases between. This CDR3 region has 16 residues. Per germline, CDR1 SGHKS and CDR2 YYEKEE (reference sequence). For the CDR3, the DNA is TGTGCCAGCAGCTTGTCCTACTGGGCCAAGAACACTGAAGCTTTCTTT. This sequence encodes CASSLSYWAKNTEAFF.

This clone was observed a few times. The same CDR3 is also encoded by other DNA sequences in this sample. The V gene is TRBV18, the J gene TRBJ2-5; no clear D. V dropped 2 bases and J dropped 5 bases, with 12 bases sitting between them. From germline, CDR1 is KGHSH and CDR2 LQKENI. The CDR3 covers 14 residues. DNA of the CDR3: TGTGCCAGCTCACCAGGCCGGGCTCGGGAGACCCAGTACTTC. Its translation is CASSPGRARETQYF.

This rearrangement joins TRBV10-1 to TRBJ2-3; D possibly corresponds to TRBD1 (6 bases). The V and J ends lost 6 bases and 1 base respectively, with 11 bases between them. This CDR3 spans 14 amino acids. Germline assignment: CDR1 WNHNN and CDR2 SYGVQD (reference sequence). CDR3 nucleotides: TGCGCCAGCAGGGACAGTTCTGGCACAGATACGCAGTATTTT. The encoded protein is CASRDSSGTDTQYF.

The chain joins TRBV29-1 to TRBJ1-1; D is uncertain. V lost 3 bases and J 5 bases, leaving 16 bases between the germline ends. Germline CDR1 and CDR2: SQVTM and ANQGSEA. CDR3 size: 14 residues. CDR3 region: CSVDGPRSRTEAFF. The CDR3, as DNA: TGCAGCGTTGACGGTCCTCGGAGTCGGACTGAAGCTTTCTTT.

The chain uses TRBV18 and TRBJ2-7, with 7 bases that match TRBD1. The V gene end was trimmed by 4 bases and the J gene end by 0 bases; junction bases not matched to a gene: 12. This CDR3 has 17 amino acids. The germline CDR1 and CDR2 sequences are KGHSH and LQKENI. The DNA of the CDR3 is TGTGCCAGCTCACTGACAGGGCTAAGCTCTAGCTCCTACGAGCAGTACTTC. As protein: CASSLTGLSSSSYEQYF.

This clone was observed a single time. In the same sample, other DNA sequences code for this CDR3. The chain recombines TRBV5-4 with TRBJ2-5; D is undetermined. This CDR3 is 13 amino acids long. From germline, CDR1 is SGHNT and CDR2 YYREEE (reference sequence). The V and J ends lost 2 bases and 2 bases respectively, with 7 bases between them. DNA of the CDR3: TGTGCCAGCAGCTTCGGCGGTCAAGAGACCCAGTACTTC. Protein product: CASSFGGQETQYF.

V is TRBV12-5 and J is TRBJ2-1, with 7 bases fitting TRBD2. The germline CDR1 and CDR2 sequences are LGHNT and FRNRAP. The CDR3 sequence is 12 residues long. Trimming removed 5 bases from V and 8 bases from J; junction bases left unmatched: 3. Here the CDR3 DNA reads TGTGCTAGTGGTCCTCGGGGGGATGAGCAGTTCTTC. Encoded protein: CASGPRGDEQFF.

This clone was seen just once. The V gene is TRBV5-4, the J gene TRBJ2-7; 9 bases align to TRBD1. J gave up 10 bases and V 3 bases, and 11 bases lay outside the gene matches. CDR1 and CDR2 from the germline V gene are SGHNT and YYREEE (reference sequence). The CDR3 totals 14 residues. CDR3 coding DNA: TGTGCCAGCAGCTGGTCCGGGACAGGGTTCATACAGTACTTC. It specifies CASSWSGTGFIQYF.

Concerning this clone: The junction departs from the called germline gene at one end, perhaps through a read error. The chain combines TRBV7-7 with TRBJ2-5, with 7 bases aligning to TRBD1. CDR1 is SSHAT and CDR2 is FNYEAQ in the germline V gene (reference sequence). CDR3 length: 13 residues. This CDR3 is CASSSGQQETQYF. Here the CDR3 DNA reads TGTGCTAGCAGCTCGGGACAGCAAGAGACCCAGTACTTC.

The CDR3 sequence: CASSALTGLTSTDTQYF. CDR3 nucleotide sequence: TGTGCCAGCAGCGCGTTAACGGGACTAACAAGCACAGATACGCAGTATTTT. J is TRBJ2-3 and V is TRBV9; 7 bases match TRBD2. Germline trimming cut 3 bases from V and 0 bases from J; bases unmatched to any gene: 10. The CDR3 length is 17 residues. CDR1 and CDR2 (germline): SGDLS, YYNGEE.

The genes are TRBV15 and TRBJ1-1; the match to TRBD1 covers 7 bases. The germline V gene encodes CDR1 LNHNV and CDR2 YYDKDF (reference sequence). With 1 base clipped from V and 0 bases from J, the junction kept 5 bases outside the gene matches. The CDR3 consists of 16 residues. The CDR3 loop is CATSRAPGQMNTEAFF. CDR3 coding DNA: TGTGCCACCAGCAGAGCGCCGGGACAGATGAACACTGAAGCTTTCTTT.

The chain combines TRBV29-1 with TRBJ2-5; D is unresolved. V was clipped by 4 bases and J by 4 bases, with 10 bases between them. Germline V gene sequence: CDR1 SQVTM, CDR2 ANQGSEA. The length of the CDR3 is 12 residues. The CDR3 loop is CSVAKVAETQYF. The CDR3 DNA is TGCAGCGTTGCGAAGGTTGCAGAGACCCAGTACTTC.